This T cell receptor (beta chain) is drawn from a study of cytomegalovirus exposure and HLA in healthy donors. As for the study in general: There were nearly 120 million unique TCR beta sequences, drawn from 180 million or so T cells, in an earlier analysis.

Use of 60 Vbeta and 13 Jbeta primers characterized the PCR. In the study's own analysis: An analysis that came later counted roughly 87 million unique TCR beta chains, some 11 million shared. Clones were sequenced by immunoSEQ multiplex PCR, and TCRdb holds only the in-frame ones, with some missing. D and trimming come from the DNA, and the V and J calls and clone size come from that table. The data hold fewer than 110,000 clones, with around 76% observed a single time. General study results and limits: Common viral pathogens (according to a later analysis) appeared linked to several of the most significant clusters. Being indistinguishable, some V segments were excluded, TRBV6-2 and TRBV6-3 among them.

As regards this clone: The target antigen is unknown.

The V and J ends lost 4 bases and 2 bases respectively, with 6 bases between them. Germline CDR1 is LNHDA and CDR2 is SQIVND (reference sequence). The CDR3 is 13 amino acids. This TCR came from a man aged 30-40 years in good health and CMV-seropositive. The V gene is TRBV19, the J gene TRBJ1-5, with D unresolved. Sequenced: PBMCs. The CDR3 DNA reads as TGTGCCAGTAGTAGGCCAGGCAATCAGCCCCAGCATTTT. This gives the protein CASSRPGNQPQHF.